The T cell receptor (beta chain) described here comes from a study of blood T cell repertoires in COVID-19. The CDR3 is made up of 14 amino acids. Germline CDR1 and CDR2: SEHNR and FQNEAQ (reference sequence). Patients in Seattle were enrolled during active infection, then followed longitudinally. The protocol was immunoSEQ multiplex PCR, while the TCRdb copy is restricted to in-frame clones and leaves out a portion. The sample records 250,000 to 300,000 clones, about 90% being singletons. About this clone: The junction departs from germline at one end; a sequencing error may be responsible.

V usage is TRBV7-9 and J usage is TRBJ1-1, with a tentative D call TRBD1 (6 bases). Sequencing input: peripheral blood. The TCR originated in a woman aged 25 to 39 with COVID-19, enrolled during active disease. As DNA, the CDR3 is TGTGCCAGCAGCCAAACAGGGTCGAACGCTGAAGCTTTCTTT. Translation gives CASSQTGSNAEAFF.